This T cell receptor beta chain emerged from a study of T cell responses to AZD1222 COVID-19 vaccine. In the case of this clone: What it binds is unknown.

The CDR3 is 17 amino acids. Looked up from germline, CDR1 is SGDLS and CDR2 is YYNGEE. The V segment lost 3 bases and the J segment 4 bases; nucleotides outside the gene matches: 9. Study-wide findings and caveats: Among the donors, most were white British and more were female, and clonal diversity was possibly underestimated.

TCRdb's table, derived via immunoSEQ multiplex PCR, lists solely in-frame clones and lacks some. The table records about 120,000 clones, 80% to 95% of them present only once. The sequenced sample was peripheral blood, obtained on day 0 of AZD1222 vaccination. The chain couples TRBV9 to TRBJ2-5; 13 bases line up with TRBD2. This sequence was found in an adult in good health. The CDR3 protein is CASSAGPGLAGRETQYF. The CDR3 region has the DNA TGTGCCAGCAGCGCCGGACCGGGACTAGCGGGGAGAGAGACCCAGTACTTC.